The subject of this entry is one T cell receptor (beta chain). Its antigen remains unknown. This sample is drawn from a study of human T cells and chemical hapten exposure. Study at large: Sensitization applied 2% DPC to approximately 2 cm by approximately 2 cm of upper inner arm skin. From small differences in pooled library volume came most of the variation in per-sample TCR yields. General observations from the study: With DPC sensitization, TCRs exceeding 1 in 1000 frequency showed no change.

The V gene lost 5 bases and the J gene lost 2 bases, with 9 bases spanning the gap. Germline CDR1 MDHEN, CDR2 SYDVKM. This CDR3 comprises 13 residues. TCRdb itself ran the RACE reads through MiXCR, one entry per CDR3 protein. The data contain more than 75,000 distinct CDR3 sequences, around 10% of them singletons. Time point given: pre-sensitization, week 0. Treatment specified: therapeutic diphenylcyclopropenone sensitization with weekly scalp DPC. Patch tests were applied only after blood draws. The rearrangement uses TRBV28 and TRBJ2-5, with D possibly matching TRBD1 (5 bases). Sample: whole blood, taken in connection with sensitization to the hapten diphenylcyclopropenone (DPC). The receptor's source is a woman aged 40 to 50 with alopecia areata. Some clones in this sample may be carry-over from other donors' samples. The CDR3 DNA sequence: TGTGCCAGCAGTCACGACAGACAAGAGACCCAGTACTTC. Translating gives CASSHDRQETQYF.